The rows below give T cell receptor beta chains drawn from one sample of a study of post-analysis software for immune sequencing data. In TCRdb, the PCR reads were re-called with MiXCR into one record per CDR3 protein. The data hold about 540,000 distinct CDR3 sequences, with around a third observed a single time. The sample consisted of blood. All receptors come from a girl under 18 with multiple sclerosis. The CDR3 runs from the conserved cysteine through the conserved F or W. The D gene is left open where the match is weak. Clone size is not always given. Where it is, it says once, few, many or a class for expanded clones.

j_gene | abundance | v_gene | d_gene | CDR3aa | CDR3nt
TRBJ2-7 | NA | TRBV7-9 | NA | CASSTGIYEQYF | TGTGCCAGCAGCACCGGGATCTACGAGCAGTACTTC
TRBJ2-7 | few | TRBV2 | NA | CASSLGKDSSYEQYF | TGTGCCAGCAGTTTGGGGAAGGACAGCTCCTACGAGCAGTACTTC
TRBJ2-7 | NA | TRBV20-1 | TRBD1 | CSAGPTGGLYF | TGCAGTGCTGGTCCGACAGGGGGCTTGTACTTC
TRBJ2-1 | NA | TRBV12-5 | TRBD2 | CASGLFGTSSYNEQFF | TGTGCTAGTGGTCTTTTCGGGACTAGCTCCTACAATGAGCAGTTCTTC
TRBJ2-1 | NA | TRBV2 | NA | CASSSPRGPYNEQFF | TGTGCCAGCAGTTCCCCTAGGGGCCCCTACAATGAGCAGTTCTTC
TRBJ1-1 | NA | TRBV6-5 | TRBD1 | CASREGTENTEAFF | TGTGCCAGCAGAGAAGGGACAGAGAACACTGAAGCTTTCTTT
TRBJ2-7 | few | TRBV28 | NA | CASSTWDGTYEQYF | TGTGCCAGCAGCACTTGGGACGGAACCTACGAGCAGTACTTC
TRBJ2-7 | NA | TRBV3-1 | TRBD2 | CASSQPGGSGYNEQYF | TGTGCCAGCAGCCAACCCGGCGGGAGCGGCTACAATGAGCAGTACTTC
TRBJ2-3 | NA | TRBV7-8 | NA | CASSLARGDGADTQYF | TGTGCCAGCAGCTTAGCCCGAGGGGACGGGGCAGATACGCAGTATTTT
TRBJ1-5 | NA | TRBV15 | NA | CATGGVQPQHF | TGTGCCACCGGGGGGGTTCAGCCCCAGCATTTT
TRBJ1-6 | NA | TRBV20-1 | TRBD1 | CSAPDRGQSPLHF | TGCAGTGCTCCAGACAGGGGGCAATCACCCCTCCACTTT
TRBJ2-1 | few | TRBV11-1 | TRBD1 | CASRGQGYNEQFF | TGTGCCAGCCGGGGACAGGGGTACAATGAGCAGTTCTTC
TRBJ1-2 | NA | TRBV4-2 | NA | CASSQGAGGENYGHTF | TGTGCCAGCAGCCAAGGTGCGGGCGGGGAGAACTATGGCCACACCTTC
TRBJ2-3 | few | TRBV7-8 | NA | CASSSRLTGKYRASTDTQYF | TGTGCCAGCAGCTCGCGACTCACAGGGAAGTATAGGGCTAGCACAGATACGCAGTATTTT
TRBJ1-5 | NA | TRBV7-9 | TRBD1 | CASSLGQGTHSNQPQHF | TGTGCCAGCAGCTTAGGACAGGGGACACATAGCAATCAGCCCCAGCATTTT
TRBJ1-1 | NA | TRBV20-1 | TRBD1 | CSARDRVNVGTGNTEAFF | TGCAGTGCTAGAGATAGAGTGAACGTTGGGACAGGGAACACTGAAGCTTTCTTT
TRBJ2-5 | few | TRBV6-4 | NA | CASSDGLGETQYF | TGTGCCAGCAGTGACGGGCTAGGGGAGACCCAGTACTTC
TRBJ2-7 | NA | TRBV12-3/TRBV12-4 | NA | CASSATSSEQYF | TGTGCCAGCAGTGCGACTAGTAGCGAGCAGTACTTC
TRBJ2-3 | few | TRBV5-1 | NA | CASSFSAPGSTDTQYF | TGCGCCAGCAGCTTCAGCGCCCCTGGGAGCACAGATACGCAGTATTTT
TRBJ2-2 | NA | TRBV5-1 | NA | CASSLVGGLDTGELFF | TGCGCCAGCAGCTTGGTAGGAGGGCTCGACACCGGGGAGCTGTTTTTT
TRBJ1-1 | NA | TRBV7-9 | NA | CASSFLAGTEAFF | TGTGCCAGCAGCTTTCTGGCGGGCACTGAAGCTTTCTTT
TRBJ2-1 | NA | TRBV5-1 | NA | CASSSYRAGSYNEQFF | TGCGCCAGCAGTTCGTACAGGGCGGGCTCCTACAATGAGCAGTTCTTC
TRBJ1-2 | NA | TRBV10-3 | TRBD1 | CAISGGDRGYGYTF | TGTGCCATCAGTGGGGGAGACAGGGGCTATGGCTACACCTTC
TRBJ1-1 | few | TRBV5-1 | NA | CASSYGTLNTEAFF | TGCGCCAGCAGCTACGGGACGTTGAACACTGAAGCTTTCTTT
TRBJ2-1 | few | TRBV20-1 | NA | CSAGDFDEQFF | TGCAGTGCTGGAGACTTCGATGAGCAGTTCTTC
TRBJ2-5 | few | TRBV6-1 | TRBD2 | CASSEAGGVQETQYF | TGTGCCAGCAGTGAAGCGGGAGGGGTCCAAGAGACCCAGTACTTC
TRBJ2-5 | NA | TRBV15 | NA | CATSLGAQGETRYF | TGTGCCACCAGCTTGGGGGCGCAGGGAGAGACCCGGTACTTC
TRBJ1-5 | few | TRBV7-2 | NA | CASSLVSQRNQPQHF | TGTGCCAGCAGCTTAGTAAGTCAGCGCAATCAGCCCCAGCATTTT
TRBJ2-3 | few | TRBV4-2 | NA | CASSQEASAATSTQYF | TGTGCCAGCAGCCAAGAGGCTAGCGCAGCCACGAGTACGCAGTATTTT
TRBJ2-4 | NA | TRBV20-1 | TRBD2 | CSARRVTSGPVIAKNIQYF | TGCAGTGCTAGGCGGGTTACTAGCGGACCCGTAATAGCCAAAAACATTCAGTACTTC
TRBJ2-2 | NA | TRBV20-1 | NA | CSARDTLTRFTREELFF | TGCAGTGCTAGAGACACCCTGACTAGATTTACGCGCGAGGAGCTGTTTTTT
TRBJ2-3 | NA | TRBV25-1 | TRBD2 | CASSPLAGVSTDTQYF | TGTGCCAGCAGTCCACTAGCGGGCGTAAGCACAGATACGCAGTATTTT
TRBJ2-5 | many | TRBV29-1 | NA | CSVVRGGETQYF | TGCAGCGTTGTAAGGGGTGGAGAGACCCAGTACTTC
TRBJ2-3 | NA | TRBV28 | TRBD1 | CASSRNRGNTDTQYF | TGTGCCAGCAGTCGTAACAGGGGGAACACAGATACGCAGTATTTT
TRBJ2-1 | few | TRBV6-4 | NA | CASSASRSNHEQFF | TGTGCCAGCAGTGCCTCCCGTTCGAACCATGAGCAGTTCTTC
TRBJ2-1 | once | TRBV24-1 | NA | CATSDSGTGRYNEQFF | TGTGCCACCAGTGATTCGGGCACAGGGAGGTACAATGAGCAGTTCTTC
TRBJ2-4 | NA | TRBV20-1 | TRBD2 | CSAPGLVGGQGQNQYF | TGCAGTGCTCCGGGACTAGTGGGGGGGCAAGGTCAGAACCAGTACTTC
TRBJ2-1 | NA | TRBV12-5 | NA | CASRKYNEQFF | TGTGCTAGTCGGAAGTACAATGAGCAGTTCTTC
TRBJ2-5 | NA | TRBV29-1 | NA | CSVETPGRETQYF | TGCAGCGTTGAAACGCCAGGGAGGGAGACCCAGTACTTC
TRBJ2-5 | many | TRBV2 | NA | CASSERGGASRFQETQYF | TGTGCCAGCAGTGAACGAGGGGGAGCTTCCCGATTCCAAGAGACCCAGTACTTC
TRBJ2-3 | once | TRBV14 | NA | CASSNTPGRRTDTQYF | TGTGCCAGCAGCAATACACCGGGACGTCGGACAGATACGCAGTATTTT
TRBJ2-5 | few | TRBV12-3/TRBV12-4 | NA | CASSSLLETQYF | TGTGCCAGCAGCTCTCTTCTGGAGACCCAGTACTTC
TRBJ2-3 | few | TRBV11-2 | NA | CASSHVGVRNTQYF | TGTGCCAGCAGCCACGTAGGGGTAAGGAATACGCAGTATTTT
TRBJ2-4 | few | TRBV6-2/TRBV6-3 | TRBD1 | CASSRTGMAKNIQYF | TGTGCCAGCAGTCGGACAGGGATGGCCAAAAACATTCAGTACTTC
TRBJ2-7 | NA | TRBV11-2 | TRBD2 | CASSSNSGSSYEQYF | TGTGCCAGCAGCTCAAATAGCGGGAGCTCCTACGAGCAGTACTTC
TRBJ2-5 | NA | TRBV2 | NA | CASSDKGSPQETQYF | TGTGCCAGCAGTGACAAGGGTAGTCCCCAAGAGACCCAGTACTTC
TRBJ1-5 | NA | TRBV7-2 | NA | CASSLSRGGRTPQHF | TGTGCCAGCAGCTTATCTCGGGGCGGAAGAACGCCCCAGCATTTT
TRBJ2-5 | few | TRBV27 | NA | CASSFLGLRTGGMETQYF | TGTGCCAGCAGTTTCCTAGGATTGAGGACGGGGGGCATGGAGACCCAGTACTTC
TRBJ2-7 | NA | TRBV29-1 | NA | CSVEDDFSEGYEQYF | TGCAGCGTTGAAGATGACTTCTCGGAGGGTTACGAGCAGTACTTC
TRBJ1-1 | NA | TRBV4-2 | NA | CASSQDMGDTEAFF | TGTGCCAGCAGCCAAGATATGGGGGACACTGAAGCTTTCTTT
TRBJ2-5 | NA | TRBV20-1 | NA | CSARDGSVPEQYF | TGCAGTGCTAGAGATGGTAGCGTACCTGAGCAGTACTTC
TRBJ2-1 | NA | TRBV24-1 | TRBD2 | CATSDPWTSGDSGYNEQFF | TGTGCCACCAGTGATCCGTGGACTAGCGGGGACTCGGGGTACAATGAGCAGTTCTTC